The 5 T cell receptor beta chains below all came from one sample that was sequenced in a study of blood T cell repertoires in COVID-19. Using immunoSEQ multiplex PCR, the repertoire was profiled, and TCRdb retains in-frame clones only, with some absent. The data show under 450,000 clones, with 81% seen just once and roughly 1.1% held by the top ten. Sequenced sample: peripheral blood. Every receptor here comes from a human donor with acute or convalescent COVID-19. The donor label of this sample is uncertain.

With regard to this clone: Other DNA sequences in this sample translate to the same CDR3. V and J are TRBV7-2 and TRBJ1-1, with D possibly matching TRBD1 (6 bases). V was trimmed by 3 bases and J by 0 bases, leaving 14 bases between them. Germline V CDR1 and CDR2: SGHTA, FQGNSA. The CDR3 consists of 16 residues. The CDR3 loop is CASSFAGQSLNTEAFF. CDR3 DNA sequence: TGTGCCAGCAGCTTCGCCGGACAGTCCCTGAACACTGAAGCTTTCTTT.

This rearrangement joins TRBV5-4 to TRBJ1-1, with D possibly matching TRBD1 (6 bases). Trimming removed 4 bases at V and 12 bases at J, with 19 bases between. Germline loops: CDR1 SGHNT, CDR2 YYREEE (reference sequence). The CDR3 totals 13 residues. DNA of the CDR3: TGTGCCAGCAGCCACCTACAGGGTAAAGTCTCTTTCTTT. This translates into CASSHLQGKVSFF.

V is TRBV14 and J is TRBJ1-1; TRBD1 agrees at 10 bases. CDR1 and CDR2 from the germline V gene are SGHDN and FVKESK. The CDR3 runs 16 residues. V shed 4 bases and J 2 bases; nucleotides not matched to a gene: 7. CDR3 sequence (DNA): TGTGCCAGCAGCCCTCCCGGGACAGGGGTAAACACTGAAGCTTTCTTT. This translates into CASSPPGTGVNTEAFF.

The rearrangement uses TRBV28 and TRBJ1-2, with 9 nucleotides matching TRBD1. The CDR3 consists of 15 residues. The V gene's germline CDR1 is MDHEN and CDR2 SYDVKM. The ends lost 0 bases at V and 4 bases at J; junction bases unmatched: 3. Here the CDR3 DNA reads TGTGCCAGCAGTTTATGGGGACAGGGAAGCTATGGCTACACCTTC. It yields the protein CASSLWGQGSYGYTF.

The J gene is TRBJ1-1, the V gene TRBV2; the D is unclear. Germline V lookup: CDR1 SNHLY, CDR2 FYNNEI. CDR3 length equals 15 residues. Between the trimmed V and J ends, which lost 5 bases and 1 base, there was a span of 14 bases. DNA for the CDR3: TGTGCCAGCAGTACCGTCCTTCGGGGGAACACTGAAGCTTTCTTT. Its translation: CASSTVLRGNTEAFF.